These 28 T cell receptor beta chains were sequenced from one sample in a study of glioma-infiltrating T cells listed by TCRdb under 2016. The sample was run on an Illumina MiSeq. TCR alpha and beta CDR3 regions were amplified with the iRepertoire nested amplicon-rescue multiplex PCR (arm-PCR) platform from RNA. TCRdb trimmed public reads at Q25 via fastp, called clones via MiXCR and kept in-frame beta chains. Records with the same CDR3 protein are collapsed into one entry carrying the most frequent genes and DNA. The sample contains fewer than 500,000 distinct CDR3 sequences, more than 35% of them found a single time. The ten largest clones capture 9.5% to 15% of the sample. The sequenced material came from glioma tissue, nonneoplastic brain tissue, or PBMCs (not recorded which). The origin of the receptors is a human donor with low-grade glioma or glioblastoma, undergoing nonglioma brain surgery, or in good health (not recorded which).

This chain links TRBV27 with TRBJ2-7; D ambiguous. V lost 2 bases to trimming and J lost 0 bases, with 17 bases between them. Per germline, CDR1 MNHEY and CDR2 SMNVEV (reference sequence). This CDR3 is built from 17 residues. CDR3: CASSLRPSQDGSYEQYF. The CDR3 DNA reads TGTGCCAGCAGTTTAAGGCCCTCCCAGGACGGCTCCTACGAGCAGTACTTC.

The chain couples TRBV7-2 to TRBJ1-6; D is undetermined. Trimming cost V 1 base and J 7 bases, with 8 bases left between them. The CDR3 length is 14 residues. The germline gives CDR1 SGHTA, CDR2 FQGNSA. CDR3: CASSLDGRNSPLHF. The CDR3 region has the DNA TGTGCCAGCAGCTTAGACGGTAGAAATTCACCCCTCCACTTT.

Note on this clonotype: This sequence may be a read error, since a much larger clone differs from it by one base. The chain links TRBV20-1 to TRBJ1-6; D may be TRBD1 (5 bases). Germline loops: CDR1 DFQATT, CDR2 SNEGSKA (reference sequence). CDR3 length: 15 amino acids. This chain's CDR3 is CSARDPGRYNSPPHF. CDR3 in DNA: TGCAGTGCTAGAGATCCGGGACGGTACAATTCACCCCCCCACTTT.

This clonotype came up many times. The V call is TRBV27, the J call TRBJ2-5, with TRBD2 matching over 7 bases. V trimming: 4 bases; J trimming: 4 bases; junction bases outside the gene matches: 6. Germline V lookup: CDR1 MNHEY, CDR2 SMNVEV (reference sequence). The CDR3 spans 14 residues. DNA for the CDR3: TGTGCCAGCAGTTCCCCCGTAGCGGGAGAGACCCAGTACTTC. Its translation is CASSSPVAGETQYF.

This clonotype appeared many times. The chain links TRBV6-1 to TRBJ2-7; TRBD2 might be the D (5 bases). CDR1 MNHNS and CDR2 SASEGT come from the germline V gene. The V end was cut by 10 bases, the J end by 4 bases, with 17 bases between. The CDR3 runs to 13 residues. CDR3 region: CATSDRRVYEQYF. CDR3 bases: TGTGCCACCTCGGATAGGCGGGTTTACGAGCAGTACTTC.

This clonotype was counted a few times. The chain carries TRBV6-2 or TRBV6-3 and TRBJ2-7; the D gene is possibly TRBD1 (6 bases). The V end was cut by 8 bases, the J end by 4 bases, with 15 bases between. The germline CDR1 and CDR2 sequences are MNHEY and SVGEGT. The CDR3 has 13 residues. CDR3 sequence reads: CASSGHRAYEQYF. CDR3 sequence (DNA): TGTGCCAGCTCGGGACACCGAGCTTACGAGCAGTACTTC.

The rearrangement links TRBV4-3 to TRBJ2-3; D is ambiguous. CDR1 and CDR2 from the germline V gene are LGHNA and YSLEER. CDR3 length equals 16 residues. Trimming removed 0 bases from V and 2 bases from J, with 12 bases in between. DNA for the CDR3: TGCGCCAGCAGCCAAGAAGGGCAGGCCATCACAGATACGCAGTATTTT. Protein product: CASSQEGQAITDTQYF.

This clonotype came up a few times. This chain joins TRBV7-9 and TRBJ2-3; D is perhaps TRBD1 or TRBD2 (5 bases each). There are 14 residues in the CDR3. V gave up 5 bases and J gave up 1 base, with 10 bases separating them. The germline gives CDR1 SEHNR, CDR2 FQNEAQ (reference sequence). This CDR3 reads CASSLQGGTDTQYF. The CDR3 DNA follows: TGTGCCAGCAGCCTCCAGGGAGGCACAGATACGCAGTATTTT. The full variable domain, its missing parts supplied by reference TRBV7-9 and TRBJ2-3, is DTGVSQNPRHKITKRGQNVTFRCDPISEHNRLYWYRQTLGQGPEFLTYFQNEAQLEKSRLLSDRFSAERPKGSFSTLEIQRTEQGDSAMYLCASSLQGGTDTQYFGPGTRLTVL.

For this clonotype: This may come from a read error, since a much larger clone is one base off. The chain employs TRBV6-1 and TRBJ2-2; no definite D call. Germline-derived CDR1 and CDR2 are MNHNS and SASEGT. This CDR3 contains 12 residues. V was trimmed by 10 bases and J by 4 bases, leaving 10 bases between them. CDR3 bases: TGTGCCAACACAACCTCCACCGGGGAGCTGTTTTTT. Its protein is CANTTSTGELFF.

The sample holds a few counts of this clonotype. The chain joins TRBV12-3 or TRBV12-4 to TRBJ2-5, with TRBD1 as a possible D gene (6 bases). V was pared by 6 bases and J by 1 base, with 6 bases between. The CDR3 has 12 amino acids. The CDR3 DNA follows: TGTGCCAGCAGGACAGGCCAAGAGACCCAGTACTTC. Protein sequence: CASRTGQETQYF.

A word on this clonotype: A much larger clone differs by one base, so this may be a read error. The CDR3 does not close with the conserved phenylalanine or tryptophan, likely indicating a read error. The chain uses TRBV28 and TRBJ2-1; 8 bases are a match to TRBD1. Germline lookup yields CDR1 MDHEN and CDR2 SYDVKM. CDR3 length equals 13 residues. V was clipped by 7 bases and J by 6 bases; unmatched bases: 5. CDR3 coding DNA: TGTGCCAGCAAGGGACAGGAATCCAATGAGCAGTTCTAC. It translates to CASKGQESNEQFY.

The gene calls are TRBV2 and TRBJ2-5; 10 bases are a match to TRBD1. Germline assignment: CDR1 SNHLY and CDR2 FYNNEI. The CDR3 runs 14 residues. V was clipped by 7 bases and J by 2 bases; unmatched bases: 4. CDR3 sequence reads: CASIRTGGQETQYF. The CDR3 nucleotides read TGTGCCAGCATCCGGACAGGGGGGCAAGAGACCCAGTACTTC.

V is TRBV2 and J is TRBJ2-1; 8 bases agree with TRBD2. V gave up 6 bases and J gave up 1 base; unmatched junction bases: 5. CDR1 is SNHLY, CDR2 FYNNEI, per germline. The CDR3 is made up of 15 amino acids. The CDR3 reads CASRKLAASYNEQFF. The CDR3 DNA reads as TGTGCCAGCAGGAAACTAGCGGCGTCCTACAATGAGCAGTTCTTC.

The rearrangement links TRBV7-2 to TRBJ2-3, with 9 nucleotides matching TRBD2. The V and J ends lost 2 bases and 5 bases, in that order; junction bases with no gene match: 8. The CDR3 loop spans 16 amino acids. Germline CDR1 SGHTA, CDR2 FQGNSA. CDR3 in amino acids: CASSLQAGGTGDTQYF. The CDR3 region has the DNA TGTGCCAGCAGCTTACAAGCGGGAGGAACGGGAGATACGCAGTATTTT.

The chain has TRBV7-2 and TRBJ2-5, with TRBD2 matching over 9 bases. Germline CDR1 SGHTA, CDR2 FQGNSA. V shed 2 bases, J shed 4 bases, and the junction held 11 bases outside the gene matches. CDR3 size: 17 residues. The CDR3 region is CASSLPPTSGRGETQYF. For the CDR3, the DNA is TGTGCCAGCAGCTTACCACCGACTAGCGGCAGGGGAGAGACCCAGTACTTC.

This clonotype was recorded once. A much larger clonotype is one base distant, so this may be a read error. J is TRBJ1-1 and V is TRBV28, with TRBD1 matching 8 bases. The CDR3 length is 14 residues. Germline V gene data show CDR1 as MDHEN and CDR2 as SYDVKM. This CDR3 reads CASRTWTGKFEALF. CDR3 coding DNA: TGTGCCAGCAGAACTTGGACAGGGAAGTTTGAAGCTCTCTTT.

The chain links TRBV27 to TRBJ1-2, with a weak D call TRBD1 (5 bases). The CDR3 consists of 13 residues. The germline gives CDR1 MNHEY, CDR2 SMNVEV (reference sequence). V lost 10 bases to trimming and J lost 6 bases, with 18 bases between them. CDR3 amino acids: CATWGGGSDGYTF. In nucleotides, the CDR3 is TGTGCCACCTGGGGGGGGGGGTCCGATGGCTACACCTTC.

This clonotype was counted between two and nine times. The chain carries TRBV20-1 and TRBJ2-5, with 9 bases identical to TRBD1. Trimming took 5 bases from V and 2 from J; bases not matched to a gene: 0. The CDR3 has 12 residues. CDR1 and CDR2 (germline): DFQATT, SNEGSKA (reference sequence). CDR3 protein: CSAGTGQETQYF. The DNA for the CDR3 is TGCAGTGCTGGGACAGGGCAAGAGACCCAGTACTTC.

This clonotype was seen only a few times. The chain has TRBV7-2 and TRBJ2-7, with 8 bases matching TRBD2. The CDR3 contains 15 residues. In germline, CDR1 is SGHTA, CDR2 FQGNSA. The V segment lost 4 bases and the J segment 2 bases; nucleotides outside the gene matches: 7. The CDR3 region is CASSSPSGRPYEQYF. CDR3 bases: TGTGCCAGCAGCTCGCCTAGCGGGCGACCCTACGAGCAGTACTTC.

In this sample, this clonotype turned up a few times. The rearrangement joins TRBV4-1 to TRBJ2-2; TRBD2 is a possible D gene (5 bases). The CDR3 loop spans 15 amino acids. CDR1 is MGHRA, CDR2 YSYEKL, per germline. V lost 5 bases, J lost 4 bases, and 14 bases lay in between. The CDR3 DNA reads TGCGCCAGCAGCTTTAGGACTCCCGGCACCGGGGAGCTGTTTTTT. It codes for CASSFRTPGTGELFF.

This clonotype was seen at least ten times. The J gene is TRBJ2-7, the V gene TRBV7-9; D gene unclear. The CDR3 runs to 11 residues. Trimming pared 6 bases from V and 4 bases from J, leaving 7 bases between. Germline values: CDR1 SEHNR, CDR2 FQNEAQ (reference sequence). In DNA, the CDR3 is TGTGCCAGCAGTCCTTCTTACGAGCAGTACTTC. It specifies CASSPSYEQYF.

This clonotype was observed a few times. V usage is TRBV7-9 and J usage is TRBJ2-7; D not resolved. Germline V CDR1 and CDR2: SEHNR, FQNEAQ (reference sequence). This CDR3 contains 12 residues. V was pared by 4 bases and J by 3 bases, with 7 bases between. The CDR3 DNA follows: TGTGCCAGCAGCTACTACGGCTACGAGCAGTACTTC. Its translation: CASSYYGYEQYF.

This clonotype was observed many times. This chain uses TRBV27 with TRBJ2-3, with 13 positions matching TRBD2. This CDR3 contains 16 residues. V gave up 5 bases and J gave up 0 bases; unmatched junction bases: 2. Germline V gene lookup returns CDR1 MNHEY and CDR2 SMNVEV (reference sequence). The CDR3 DNA is TGTGCCAGCAGTCGACTAGCGGGAGGTAGCACAGATACGCAGTATTTT. Its protein product is CASSRLAGGSTDTQYF.

The rearrangement joins TRBV20-1 to TRBJ1-5, with 8 nucleotides matching TRBD1. Trimming at V came to 5 bases and at J to 3 bases, leaving 6 bases not matched to a gene. The germline gives CDR1 DFQATT, CDR2 SNEGSKA (reference sequence). The CDR3 sequence is 14 residues long. Here the CDR3 reads CSADGTGINQPQHF. In DNA, the CDR3 is TGCAGTGCTGACGGGACAGGTATCAATCAGCCCCAGCATTTT.

This clonotype occurred many times. The rearrangement joins TRBV28 to TRBJ1-2, with 10 bases lining up with TRBD1. The CDR3 extends over 16 amino acids. V trimming: 6 bases; J trimming: 5 bases; junction bases outside the gene matches: 12. CDR1 and CDR2 (germline): MDHEN, SYDVKM. The CDR3 reads CASSPPGQGRGYGYTF. In DNA, the CDR3 is TGTGCCAGCAGCCCGCCGGGACAGGGGAGAGGGTATGGCTACACCTTC.

This clonotype was recorded a few times. The rearrangement links TRBV20-1 to TRBJ2-5; 9 bases align to TRBD2. The CDR3 length is 14 residues. Trimming at V came to 3 bases and at J to 5 bases, leaving 7 bases not matched to a gene. Per germline, CDR1 DFQATT and CDR2 SNEGSKA (reference sequence). This chain's CDR3 is CSARTSGLGETQYF. The DNA of the CDR3 is TGCAGTGCTAGGACTAGCGGTTTGGGGGAGACCCAGTACTTC.

This rearrangement joins TRBV2 to TRBJ2-2; TRBD1 is a possible D gene (6 bases). This CDR3 contains 13 residues. Germline CDR1 and CDR2: SNHLY and FYNNEI. CDR3 residues: CDSRTDPTGELFF. The CDR3 DNA follows: TGTGACAGTCGGACAGACCCAACCGGGGAGCTGTTTTTT.

The chain couples TRBV28 to TRBJ1-2, with D unclear. This CDR3 is built from 15 residues. V lost 3 bases, J lost 3 bases, and 14 bases lay in between. Germline V lookup: CDR1 MDHEN, CDR2 SYDVKM. For the CDR3, the DNA is TGTGCCAGCAGTTTTAACACGACGGCGGACTATGGCTACACCTTC. Translation gives CASSFNTTADYGYTF.